The 13 T cell receptor beta chains presented below share a single source sample, sequenced in a study of blood T cell repertoires in COVID-19. Clones were read by immunoSEQ multiplex PCR, and TCRdb kept only the in-frame ones, dropping some. This sample yields about 87,000 clones, of which about 85% are seen a single time; 3% belongs to the top ten. Sequencing was performed on peripheral blood. The source of these receptors is an elderly woman with COVID-19, enrolled during active disease.

The chain combines TRBV2 with TRBJ1-1; D possibly corresponds to TRBD1 (5 bases). Trimming cost V 5 bases and J 2 bases, with 9 bases left between them. CDR1 is SNHLY and CDR2 is FYNNEI in the germline V gene. The CDR3 consists of 13 residues. CDR3 residues: CASSLQGNTEAFF. The CDR3, as DNA: TGTGCCAGCAGTCTCCAGGGAAACACTGAAGCTTTCTTT.

The rearrangement links TRBV6-5 to TRBJ2-7, with 10 bases that match TRBD1. Germline loops: CDR1 MNHEY, CDR2 SVGAGI. Unmatched junction bases numbered 7, after V lost 5 bases and J lost 3 bases. CDR3 length: 15 residues. The CDR3 region has the DNA TGTGCCAGCAGTACCCGGACAGGGGGTTTCTACGAGCAGTACTTC. This codes for CASSTRTGGFYEQYF.

The chain joins TRBV27 to TRBJ1-1; 10 bases line up with TRBD1. Germline CDR1 reads MNHEY; CDR2 reads SMNVEV (reference sequence). Trimming took 5 bases from V and 4 from J; bases not matched to a gene: 4. The CDR3 runs to 14 residues. The CDR3 region has the DNA TGTGCCAGCAGTCCCTGGACAGGGGGCACTGAAGCTTTCTTT. This translates into CASSPWTGGTEAFF.

J is TRBJ1-2 and V is TRBV18; 9 bases agree with TRBD1. The trim removed 2 bases at V and 4 bases at J, leaving 5 bases unmatched. CDR3 length: 15 amino acids. Germline assignment: CDR1 KGHSH and CDR2 LQKENI. CDR3: CASSPRTGEPYGYTF. The CDR3 DNA sequence: TGTGCCAGCTCACCAAGGACAGGGGAGCCCTATGGCTACACCTTC.

The chain employs TRBV11-2 and TRBJ1-6, with D possibly matching TRBD1 (5 bases). The CDR3 is made up of 14 amino acids. V lost 6 bases to trimming and J lost 5 bases, with 11 bases between them. Germline CDR1 and CDR2: SGHAT and FQNNGV. Here the CDR3 DNA reads TGTGCCAGCAGTATGCAGGGTGATAATTCACCCCTCCACTTT. Residues: CASSMQGDNSPLHF.

The chain's CDR3 is CASSLGGLANTGELFF. CDR3 DNA sequence: TGTGCCAGCAGCTTAGGGGGACTAGCGAACACCGGGGAGCTGTTTTTT. V is TRBV7-8 and J is TRBJ2-2; 8 nucleotides agree with TRBD2. Germline CDR1 and CDR2: SGHVS and FQNEAQ. Trimming removed 1 base from V and 0 bases from J; junction bases left unmatched: 1. The CDR3 consists of 16 residues.

The V and J genes are TRBV30 and TRBJ1-4; TRBD1 agrees at 12 bases. Germline CDR1 GTSNPN, CDR2 SVGIG (reference sequence). The CDR3 extends over 17 amino acids. The J segment lost 3 bases and the V segment lost 5 bases, leaving 10 bases of the junction unmatched. The CDR3 loop is CAWSGQGAFIANEKLFF. The CDR3 DNA reads TGTGCCTGGTCGGGACAGGGGGCCTTTATAGCTAATGAAAAACTGTTTTTT.

V is TRBV29-1 and J is TRBJ2-7; 7 bases agree with TRBD1. This CDR3 is built from 12 residues. CDR1 and CDR2 (germline): SQVTM, ANQGSEA. V shed 6 bases, J shed 1 base, and the junction held 3 bases outside the gene matches. For the CDR3, the DNA is TGCAGCGTACACAGGGGTTCCTACGAGCAGTACTTC. Its protein is CSVHRGSYEQYF.

V gene TRBV18 combines with J gene TRBJ2-7; TRBD1 aligns across 9 bases. Losses at the gene ends were 3 bases for V and 5 bases for J; bases not matched to a gene: 11. CDR1 and CDR2 (germline): KGHSH, LQKENI. This CDR3 is built from 16 residues. DNA for the CDR3: TGTGCCAGCTCACCCCTACCTGCCGGACAGGGGCACGAGCAGTACTTC. Protein product: CASSPLPAGQGHEQYF. Supplemented by reference TRBV18 and TRBJ2-7, the full variable domain reads NAGVMQNPRHLVRRRGQEARLRCSPMKGHSHVYWYRQLPEEGLKFMVYLQKENIIDESGMPKERFSAEFPKEGPSILRIQQVVRGDSAAYFCASSPLPAGQGHEQYFGPGTRLTVT.

The gene calls are TRBV6-6 and TRBJ1-2, with a tentative D call TRBD1 (6 bases). This CDR3 has 15 amino acids. The V end was cut by 7 bases, the J end by 8 bases, with 23 bases between. Germline V gene sequence: CDR1 MNHNY, CDR2 SVGAGI (reference sequence). In DNA form, the CDR3 reads TGTGCCAGCACCCAGCCGGGCAGGGGTATTTTCGGCTACACCTTC. It specifies CASTQPGRGIFGYTF.

The chain recombines TRBV7-3 with TRBJ2-1; no reliable D call. Per germline, CDR1 SGHTA and CDR2 FQGTGA. This CDR3 comprises 13 residues. Trimming removed 5 bases from V and 4 bases from J, with 9 bases in between. The chain's CDR3 is CASSLRLYNEQFF. In nucleotides, the CDR3 is TGTGCCAGCAGCCTTAGACTTTACAATGAGCAGTTCTTC. The whole variable domain, remainder taken from reference TRBV7-3 and TRBJ2-1, is GAGVSQTPSNKVTEKGKYVELRCDPISGHTALYWYRQSLGQGPEFLIYFQGTGAADDSGLPNDRFFAVRPEGSVSTLKIQRTERGDSAVYLCASSLRLYNEQFFGPGTRLTVL.

This chain uses TRBV3-1 (or the pseudogene TRBV3-2) with TRBJ2-1; 13 bases are shared with TRBD2. The trim removed 10 bases at V and 6 bases at J, leaving 3 bases unmatched. Germline loops: CDR1 LGHDT, CDR2 YNNKEL (reference sequence). CDR3 length: 13 residues. This CDR3 reads CATRLAGGNEQFF. As DNA, the CDR3 is TGTGCCACGCGACTAGCGGGGGGCAATGAGCAGTTCTTC.

This chain uses TRBV18 with TRBJ2-3; 7 bases are shared with TRBD1. Trimming removed 6 bases from V and 4 bases from J; junction bases left unmatched: 10. The germline CDR1 and CDR2 sequences are KGHSH and LQKENI. The CDR3 contains 15 residues. In DNA, the CDR3 is TGTGCCAGCTCGAGTCAAGGGGGCAGCGCAGATACGCAGTATTTT. This encodes CASSSQGGSADTQYF. Using reference TRBV18 and TRBJ2-3 for the parts outside the CDR3, the full variable domain is NAGVMQNPRHLVRRRGQEARLRCSPMKGHSHVYWYRQLPEEGLKFMVYLQKENIIDESGMPKERFSAEFPKEGPSILRIQQVVRGDSAAYFCASSSQGGSADTQYFGPGTRLTVL.